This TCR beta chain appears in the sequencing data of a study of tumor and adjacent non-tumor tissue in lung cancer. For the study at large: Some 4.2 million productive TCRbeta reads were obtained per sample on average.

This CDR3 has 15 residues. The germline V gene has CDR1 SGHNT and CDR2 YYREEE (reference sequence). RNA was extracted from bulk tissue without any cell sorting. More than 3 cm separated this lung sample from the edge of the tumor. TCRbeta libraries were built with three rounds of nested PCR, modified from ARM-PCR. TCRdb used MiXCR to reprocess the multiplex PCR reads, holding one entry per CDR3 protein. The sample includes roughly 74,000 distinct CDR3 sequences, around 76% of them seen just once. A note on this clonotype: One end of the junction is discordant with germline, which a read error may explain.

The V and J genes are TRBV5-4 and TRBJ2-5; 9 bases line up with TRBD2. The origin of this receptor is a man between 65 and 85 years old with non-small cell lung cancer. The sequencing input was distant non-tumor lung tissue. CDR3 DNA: TGTGCCGGCATCTGGCGGGGGGGTAACCAAGAGACCCAGTACTTT. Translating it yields CAGIWRGGNQETQYF.